A selection of T cell receptor beta chains follows, all from one sample in a study of neurological immune-mediated disorders. Each CDR3 protein gets one entry after TCRdb re-called the 5' RACE reads with MiXCR. The table records just over 95,000 distinct CDR3 sequences, around 3.4% of them present only once. The sequenced sample consisted of PBMCs. These receptors were collected from a woman under 30 with multiple sclerosis. The CDR3 runs from the conserved cysteine through the conserved F or W. A D gene is named only where the DNA matches it firmly. Only some rows state a clone size, as once, few, many or a class for expanded clones.

v_gene	len	j_gene	abundance	d_gene	CDR3nt	CDR3aa
TRBV5-5	14	TRBJ1-1	many	-	TGTGCCAGCAGCCCTAGAACCAGCTCCACTGAAGCTTTCTTT	CASSPRTSSTEAFF
TRBV3-1	14	TRBJ2-7	many	-	TGTGCCAGCAGCCCCGCCGGGAGAAGCTACGAGCAGTACTTC	CASSPAGRSYEQYF
TRBV20-1	12	TRBJ1-2	many	-	TGCAGTTCTAAGGCGTCGGTTTATGGCTACACCTTC	CSSKASVYGYTF
TRBV20-1	14	TRBJ2-5	many	TRBD1	TGCAGTGCTAGTCCCGGGACAGGGGGGGAGACCCAGTACTTC	CSASPGTGGETQYF
TRBV5-6	16	TRBJ1-5	many	-	TGTGCCAGCAGCCAAAGGACAGACTATAGCAATCAGCCCCAGCATTTT	CASSQRTDYSNQPQHF
TRBV4-1	15	TRBJ1-5	many	TRBD1	TGCGCCAGCAGCCAAGAGGGACAGCTTGGTCAGCCCCAGCATTTT	CASSQEGQLGQPQHF
TRBV20-1	12	TRBJ2-3	-	-	TGCAGTGCTAGACCACTGACAGATACGCAGTATTTT	CSARPLTDTQYF
TRBV7-9	12	TRBJ2-1	many	TRBD2	TGTGCCAGCAGCCGGACTAGCCATGAGCAGTTCTTC	CASSRTSHEQFF
TRBV11-2	13	TRBJ1-6	many	-	TGTGCCAGCAGCTTTTACAGTAATTCACCCCTCCACTTT	CASSFYSNSPLHF
TRBV24-1	14	TRBJ1-2	many	TRBD1	TGTGCCACCAGTGCGGACAGGGAATTGGATGGCTACACCTTC	CATSADRELDGYTF
TRBV20-1	16	TRBJ2-3	many	-	TGCAGTGTTAAAAAGGGACACCTTTTGGGGACAGATACGCAGTATTTT	CSVKKGHLLGTDTQYF
TRBV11-2	15	TRBJ2-5	many	-	TGTGCCAGCAGCTCGCCCGCGGAATGGAGGGAGACCCAGTACTTC	CASSSPAEWRETQYF
TRBV18	13	TRBJ1-1	many	-	TGTGCCAGCTCCCCGGCTGAGAACACTGAAGCTTTCTTT	CASSPAENTEAFF
TRBV5-1	17	TRBJ2-1	many	-	TGCGCCAGCAGACGGTCCGGAGCTAGCGTGCCGGGGGATGAGCAGTTCTTC	CASRRSGASVPGDEQFF
TRBV5-1	14	TRBJ1-1	many	-	TGCGCCAGCAATCCACAGGCCTCGACCACTGAAGCTTTCTTT	CASNPQASTTEAFF
TRBV10-2	14	TRBJ2-1	many	TRBD2	TGCGCCAGCAGTGAAGCGGGACTCTACAATGAGCAGTTCTTC	CASSEAGLYNEQFF
TRBV7-8	15	TRBJ2-1	-	-	TGTGCCAGCAGCTTGTCCCAGAGCTCCTACAATGAGCAGTTCTTC	CASSLSQSSYNEQFF
TRBV5-1	15	TRBJ1-1	many	TRBD1	TGCGCCAGCAGCCTACAGGGGACCGGCGGCACTGAAGCTTTCTTT	CASSLQGTGGTEAFF
TRBV28	15	TRBJ1-1	many	-	TGTGCCAGCACCGTCCCTCGGCAGGGACGTACTGAAGCTTTCTTT	CASTVPRQGRTEAFF
TRBV5-5	18	TRBJ2-2	many	-	TGTGCCAGCAGCTTGGTCAGTGAGGGTATGGATAACACCGGGGAGCTGTTTTTT	CASSLVSEGMDNTGELFF
TRBV12-3/TRBV12-4	13	TRBJ1-1	many	-	TGTGCCAGCAGTTTAGGTCCAGGGACCGAAGCTTTCTTT	CASSLGPGTEAFF
TRBV5-1	13	TRBJ2-1	many	TRBD1	TGCGCCAGCGGGACAGGGTTCTACAATGAGCAGTTCTTC	CASGTGFYNEQFF
TRBV7-2	14	TRBJ1-2	many	-	TGTGCCAGCAGCCAGGCTATTGACAGCTATGGCTACACCTTC	CASSQAIDSYGYTF
TRBV5-1	15	TRBJ1-5	many	-	TGCGCCAGCAGCCAAGAAGGGGCAGTTCATCAGCCCCAGCATTTT	CASSQEGAVHQPQHF
TRBV30	15	TRBJ1-1	many	-	TGTGCCTGGGGGGGGGGATGGTCTGGGAACACTGAAGCTTTCTTT	CAWGGGWSGNTEAFF
TRBV20-1	12	TRBJ1-1	many	TRBD1	TGCAGTACCGGACAGGAGTACACTGAAGCTTTCTTT	CSTGQEYTEAFF
TRBV12-5	16	TRBJ1-3	many	-	TGTGCTAGTGGTTTGAACAGTTTTAGCTCTGGAAACACCATATATTTT	CASGLNSFSSGNTIYF
TRBV2	13	TRBJ1-2	many	-	TGTGCCAGCAGTGAAACTGACAGGCGGGGCTACACCTTC	CASSETDRRGYTF
TRBV12-3/TRBV12-4	12	TRBJ2-1	-	-	TGTGCCAGCAGCCCGCCGGGGAATGAGCAGTTCTTC	CASSPPGNEQFF
TRBV30	12	TRBJ1-2	many	TRBD1	TGTGCCTGGAGTGGACAGGGGGAACGCTACACCTTC	CAWSGQGERYTF
TRBV15	15	TRBJ2-7	many	-	TGTGCCACCAGCAGAGAGTTGGGACCCTACTACGAGCAGTACTTC	CATSRELGPYYEQYF
TRBV20-1	15	TRBJ2-7	many	TRBD2	TGCAGTGCTCCTCCGGGGGTAGCGGGGTCCTACGAGCAGTACTTC	CSAPPGVAGSYEQYF
TRBV6-5	14	TRBJ1-5	many	-	TGTGCCAGCAGTTCGGAGGGGTTCAATCAGCCCCAGCATTTT	CASSSEGFNQPQHF
TRBV10-3	13	TRBJ2-3	many	TRBD1	TGTGCCACTTGCGGACAGGGCACAGATACGCAGTATTTT	CATCGQGTDTQYF
TRBV12-3/TRBV12-4	16	TRBJ2-1	many	-	TGTGCCAGCAGTTTTTCGCTAGAGTACCGCTACAATGAGCAGTTCTTC	CASSFSLEYRYNEQFF
TRBV7-8	15	TRBJ2-1	many	-	TGTGCCAGCAGCGGGCTCGACAGCTCCTACAATGAGCAGTTCTTC	CASSGLDSSYNEQFF
TRBV12-3/TRBV12-4	14	TRBJ2-7	many	-	TGTGCCAGCAGTTCCGGGACCCTAGAAGGCGAGCAGTACTTC	CASSSGTLEGEQYF
TRBV10-3	15	TRBJ2-3	many	-	TGTGCCATCACTCGCCAGGGCCCTGGGGCAGATACGCAGTATTTT	CAITRQGPGADTQYF
TRBV7-9	16	TRBJ2-7	many	-	TGTGCCAGCAGCAACACACAGGGTGGGGGCACCTACGAGCAGTACTTC	CASSNTQGGGTYEQYF
TRBV29-1	15	TRBJ1-1	many	-	TGCAGCGTTGGGTACCTAACCTCAATGAACACTGAAGCTTTCTTT	CSVGYLTSMNTEAFF
TRBV20-1	13	TRBJ2-1	few	-	TGCAGTGCTAGAGGGCTGCCCTACAATGAGCAGTTCTTC	CSARGLPYNEQFF
TRBV4-3	13	TRBJ2-7	many	TRBD2	TGCGCCAGCAGCCAAGGTAGCGGGTACGAGCAGTACTTC	CASSQGSGYEQYF
TRBV28	14	TRBJ1-5	many	-	TGTGCCAGCAGTAAACCCCGAAGTAGTCAGCCCCAGCATTTT	CASSKPRSSQPQHF
TRBV7-6	15	TRBJ2-5	few	-	TGTGCCAGCAGCCAACGTACAGGGTCCGGAGAGACCCAGTACTTC	CASSQRTGSGETQYF
TRBV18	13	TRBJ1-2	many	TRBD1	TGTGCCAGCTCACCCCGGACAGGGGAGCCCTACACCTTC	CASSPRTGEPYTF
TRBV4-3	14	TRBJ2-5	many	-	TGCGCCAGCAGCCGTACAGGGTTGGGGGAGACCCAGTACTTC	CASSRTGLGETQYF
TRBV7-2	15	TRBJ2-2	-	TRBD2	TGTGCCAGCAGCCCGGGACTAGCGGCGGACGGGGAGCTGTTTTTT	CASSPGLAADGELFF
TRBV7-9	16	TRBJ2-7	many	-	TGTGCCAGCAGCTTGGGGTTCGTAAAGAGCTCCTACGAGCAGTACTTC	CASSLGFVKSSYEQYF
TRBV20-1	13	TRBJ2-3	many	-	TGCAGTGCACCCCCTAGAAGCACAGATACGCAGTATTTT	CSAPPRSTDTQYF
TRBV5-1	15	TRBJ1-1	many	-	TGCGCCAGCAGCTCGGTCCCGGGACAGAACACTGAAGCTTTCTTT	CASSSVPGQNTEAFF
TRBV7-2	15	TRBJ2-1	many	TRBD1	TGTGCCAGCAGCTCGACAGGGGGCGCCCTGAATGAGCAGTTCTTC	CASSSTGGALNEQFF
TRBV6-5	15	TRBJ2-7	many	TRBD2	TGTGCCAGCAGTCCCGGACTAGCCATACCCTACGAGCAGTACTTC	CASSPGLAIPYEQYF
TRBV9	15	TRBJ1-2	many	TRBD1	TGTGCCAGCAGCGGAGCCGGACAGGGGAGAAATGGCTACACCTTC	CASSGAGQGRNGYTF